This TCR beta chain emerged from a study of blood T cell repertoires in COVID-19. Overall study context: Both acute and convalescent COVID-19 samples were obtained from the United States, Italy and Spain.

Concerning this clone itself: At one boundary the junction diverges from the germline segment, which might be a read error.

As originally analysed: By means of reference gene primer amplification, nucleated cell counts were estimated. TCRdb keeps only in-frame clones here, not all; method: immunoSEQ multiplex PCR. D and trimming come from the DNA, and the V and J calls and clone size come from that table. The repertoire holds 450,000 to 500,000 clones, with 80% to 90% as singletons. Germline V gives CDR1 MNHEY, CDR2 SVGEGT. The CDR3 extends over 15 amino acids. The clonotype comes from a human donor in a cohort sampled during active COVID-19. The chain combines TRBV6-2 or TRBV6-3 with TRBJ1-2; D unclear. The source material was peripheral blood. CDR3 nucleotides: TGTGCCAGCAGTTACGTATCGTTTCTTAACTACGGCTACACCTTC. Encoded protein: CASSYVSFLNYGYTF.